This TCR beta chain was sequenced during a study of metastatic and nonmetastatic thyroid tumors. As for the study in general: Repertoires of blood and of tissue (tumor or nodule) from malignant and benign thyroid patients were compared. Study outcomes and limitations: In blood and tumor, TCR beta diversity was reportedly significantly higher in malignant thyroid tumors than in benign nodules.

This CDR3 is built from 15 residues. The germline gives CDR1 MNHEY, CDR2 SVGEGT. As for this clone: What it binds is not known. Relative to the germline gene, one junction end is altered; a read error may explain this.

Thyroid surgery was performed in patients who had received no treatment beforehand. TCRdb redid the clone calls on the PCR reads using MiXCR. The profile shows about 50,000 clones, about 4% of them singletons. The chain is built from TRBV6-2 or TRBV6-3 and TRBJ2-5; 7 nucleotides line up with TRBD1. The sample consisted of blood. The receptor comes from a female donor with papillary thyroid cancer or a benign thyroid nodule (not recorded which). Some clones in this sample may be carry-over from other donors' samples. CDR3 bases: TGTGCCAGCAGAAATGACAGGGTTGGGCAAGAGGCCCAGTACTTC. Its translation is CASRNDRVGQEAQYF.